Below, 32 T cell receptor beta chains from the same sample are listed, as sequenced in a study of blood T cell repertoires in COVID-19. The repertoire was sequenced with immunoSEQ multiplex PCR; TCRdb's copy has only in-frame clones and lacks some. Found here are more than 300,000 clones, 88% of them singletons; the top ten hold 1.2%. Sequenced material: PBMCs or T cells enriched from blood (not recorded which). All receptors come from a woman younger than 30 who had recovered from COVID-19.

V usage is TRBV12-5 and J usage is TRBJ2-1; TRBD2 might be the D (7 bases). Germline loops: CDR1 LGHNT, CDR2 FRNRAP. The CDR3 is 13 residues long. V was trimmed by 7 bases and J by 7 bases, leaving 14 bases between them. This chain's CDR3 is CASDRGRENEQFF. DNA for the CDR3: TGTGCTAGTGATCGGGGGCGGGAGAATGAGCAGTTCTTC.

The chain couples TRBV28 to TRBJ2-2; weak D call: TRBD1 (6 bases). Germline V gene data show CDR1 as MDHEN and CDR2 as SYDVKM. V was cut by 5 bases and J by 5 bases, with 12 bases left in between. CDR3 length: 14 amino acids. The CDR3 coding sequence is TGTGCCAGCAGTATACAAACAGGGACCGGGGAGCTGTTTTTT. This codes for CASSIQTGTGELFF.

The CDR3 DNA follows: TGCGCCAGCAGCCTGGCGGACACTGCTAACTATGGCTACACCTTC. Translated: CASSLADTANYGYTF. The V gene is TRBV5-1, the J gene TRBJ1-2; maybe TRBD1 (5 bases). V dropped 4 bases and J dropped 0 bases, with 13 bases sitting between them. Germline V CDR1 and CDR2: SGHRS, YFSETQ. There are 15 residues in the CDR3.

This clone was seen once. V is TRBV4-3 and J is TRBJ2-7; perhaps TRBD2 as D (6 bases). The germline V gene has CDR1 LGHNA and CDR2 YSLEER. The CDR3 sequence is 15 residues long. V was shortened by 2 bases and J by 1 base, with 12 bases between the two germline ends. As DNA, the CDR3 is TGCGCCAGCAGCCAAACCGGGACTTCATCCTACGAGCAGTACTTC. As protein: CASSQTGTSSYEQYF.

J is TRBJ1-2 and V is TRBV27; a possible D gene is TRBD1 (6 bases). V was clipped by 6 bases and J by 7 bases, with 15 bases between them. This CDR3 is 13 amino acids long. Germline V gene sequence: CDR1 MNHEY, CDR2 SMNVEV (reference sequence). As DNA, the CDR3 is TGTGCCAGCAGCCACACAGGGCTCGTTGGCTACACCTTC. Translated: CASSHTGLVGYTF.

The V call is TRBV27, the J call TRBJ2-3; 8 nucleotides agree with TRBD1. The CDR3 runs to 17 residues. The germline V gene has CDR1 MNHEY and CDR2 SMNVEV (reference sequence). Unmatched junction bases numbered 7, after V lost 0 bases and J lost 2 bases. The CDR3: CASSLSQTGVSTDTQYF. In DNA form, the CDR3 reads TGTGCCAGCAGTTTATCCCAGACAGGGGTCTCCACAGATACGCAGTATTTT.

This clone was seen more than once but under ten times. The chain carries TRBV30 and TRBJ1-6; TRBD1 might be the D (6 bases). V was clipped by 0 bases and J by 7 bases, with 16 bases between them. The CDR3 has 16 residues. Germline CDR1 is GTSNPN and CDR2 is SVGIG (reference sequence). The CDR3: CAWSVLQGKGNSPLHF. CDR3 nucleotides: TGTGCCTGGAGTGTACTGCAGGGGAAGGGAAATTCACCCCTCCACTTT.

The chain recombines TRBV6-5 with TRBJ1-3; tentative D call: TRBD1 (6 bases). The CDR3 has 16 amino acids. Between the trimmed V and J ends, which lost 0 bases and 2 bases, there was a span of 11 bases. The V gene's germline CDR1 is MNHEY and CDR2 SVGAGI. This chain's CDR3 is CASSYSQQGAGNTIYF. The CDR3 DNA reads TGTGCCAGCAGTTACTCCCAACAGGGAGCTGGAAACACCATATATTTT.

The CDR3 region is CAWSQDRGSYNEQFF. The DNA of the CDR3 is TGTGCCTGGAGTCAGGACAGGGGGTCCTACAATGAGCAGTTCTTC. V is TRBV30 and J is TRBJ2-1; 10 nucleotides agree with TRBD1. The CDR3 length is 15 residues. Germline V lookup: CDR1 GTSNPN, CDR2 SVGIG (reference sequence). The V and J ends lost 2 bases and 1 base, in that order; junction bases with no gene match: 2.

The chain couples TRBV24-1 to TRBJ1-3, with D hard to call. Trimming took 3 bases from V and 3 from J, leaving 17 bases between them. The CDR3 has 17 residues. Germline V gene sequence: CDR1 KGHDR, CDR2 SFDVKD. The CDR3 DNA follows: TGTGCCACCAGTGATCCCAGACCTGGGCAAGATGGAAACACCATATATTTT. Translation gives CATSDPRPGQDGNTIYF.

The chain links TRBV13 to TRBJ2-1; the D gene is possibly TRBD2 (6 bases). Germline loops: CDR1 PRHDT, CDR2 FYEKMQ (reference sequence). Trimming shortened V by 5 bases and J by 5 bases, and 22 bases separated the two germline ends. The CDR3 spans 17 residues. CDR3 protein: CASSPPRDFRGDNEQFF. CDR3 bases: TGTGCCAGCAGCCCTCCCCGGGACTTTAGAGGCGACAATGAGCAGTTCTTC.

Concerning this clone: Other nucleotide sequences from this sample produce the same CDR3. The V and J genes are TRBV11-2 and TRBJ2-7; possibly TRBD1 for D (7 bases). CDR1 and CDR2 (germline): SGHAT, FQNNGV. V dropped 1 base and J dropped 4 bases, with 14 bases sitting between them. The CDR3 has 15 residues. The CDR3 DNA follows: TGTGCCAGCAGCTTAGCTTCGGGGGACAGTTACGAGCAGTACTTC. Translating it yields CASSLASGDSYEQYF.

V usage is TRBV6-5 and J usage is TRBJ2-5, with a possible D match to TRBD1 (6 bases). This CDR3 contains 13 residues. V was cut by 5 bases and J by 4 bases, with 11 bases left in between. The germline V gene encodes CDR1 MNHEY and CDR2 SVGAGI. In DNA form, the CDR3 reads TGTGCCAGCAGTCCAGGGGTGGCAGAGACCCAGTACTTC. Translated, it gives CASSPGVAETQYF.

The chain recombines TRBV2 with TRBJ2-1, with TRBD1 as a possible D gene (6 bases). Trimming took off 5 bases at V and 6 bases at J, with 8 bases between the two ends. The germline gives CDR1 SNHLY, CDR2 FYNNEI. The CDR3 is 12 amino acids. CDR3 nucleotide sequence: TGTGCCAGCAGTTGGGACATCAATGAGCAGTTCTTC. Its translation: CASSWDINEQFF. The entire variable domain, with the rest obtained from reference TRBV2 and TRBJ2-1, is as follows: EPEVTQTPSHQVTQMGQEVILRCVPISNHLYFYWYRQILGQKVEFLVSFYNNEISEKSEIFDDQFSVERPDGSNFTLKIRSTKLEDSAMYFCASSWDINEQFFGPGTRLTVL.

The V and J genes are TRBV6-1 and TRBJ2-2; maybe TRBD1 (5 bases). The CDR3 extends over 17 amino acids. Trimming shortened V by 1 base and J by 2 bases, and 14 bases separated the two germline ends. The germline V gene has CDR1 MNHNS and CDR2 SASEGT. The DNA of the CDR3 is TGTGCCAGCAGTGAAGGTTGGATAGACAGAAACACCGGGGAGCTGTTTTTT. Translating it yields CASSEGWIDRNTGELFF.

This clone was counted between two and nine times. This sequence joins TRBV7-9 and TRBJ1-1; D unclear. This CDR3 region has 13 residues. CDR1 and CDR2 from the germline V gene are SEHNR and FQNEAQ (reference sequence). V lost 5 bases and J lost 10, with 17 bases in between. The CDR3 coding sequence is TGTGCCAGCAGCAATAAGGCTTCAGGAAGAGCTTTCTTT. Translation gives CASSNKASGRAFF.

This clone appeared a few times. V is TRBV6-6 and J is TRBJ2-7; D might be TRBD2 (6 bases). The CDR3 length is 15 residues. V was clipped by 6 bases and J by 0 bases, with 15 bases between them. Germline values: CDR1 MNHNY, CDR2 SVGAGI (reference sequence). The CDR3 spells CASSPTPGSSYEQYF. The CDR3 DNA reads as TGTGCCAGCAGCCCTACCCCCGGGAGCTCCTACGAGCAGTACTTC.

The chain has TRBV10-1 and TRBJ2-2, with 7 nucleotides matching TRBD1. The ends lost 7 bases at V and 2 bases at J; junction bases unmatched: 7. The CDR3 has 15 amino acids. Germline V lookup: CDR1 WNHNN, CDR2 SYGVQD (reference sequence). The CDR3 DNA sequence: TGCGCCAGCACCCAAGGGGGCAATAACACCGGGGAGCTGTTTTTT. Translating it yields CASTQGGNNTGELFF.

J is TRBJ2-5 and V is TRBV2; 8 nucleotides match TRBD1. This CDR3 has 15 residues. Trimming at V came to 6 bases and at J to 2 bases, leaving 8 bases not matched to a gene. In germline, CDR1 is SNHLY, CDR2 FYNNEI. The CDR3 is CASRPQTGAQETQYF. The CDR3 DNA is TGTGCCAGCAGACCCCAGACAGGGGCACAAGAGACCCAGTACTTC.

J is TRBJ2-7 and V is TRBV4-2; 8 bases agree with TRBD2. The V and J ends lost 1 base and 4 bases, in that order; junction bases with no gene match: 6. Germline assignment: CDR1 LGHNA and CDR2 YNFKEQ. CDR3 length equals 15 residues. Here the CDR3 reads CASSQVAGGPYEQYF. Here the CDR3 DNA reads TGTGCCAGCAGCCAAGTGGCGGGGGGACCTTACGAGCAGTACTTC.

This chain uses TRBV29-1 with TRBJ2-1; D unresolved. This CDR3 spans 11 amino acids. Germline-derived CDR1 and CDR2 are SQVTM and ANQGSEA. Trimming cost V 3 bases and J 7 bases, with 7 bases left between them. This CDR3 reads CSVDLGNEQFF. The CDR3 DNA reads TGCAGCGTTGACCTCGGTAATGAGCAGTTCTTC.

The V gene is TRBV15, the J gene TRBJ1-5; 7 bases are a match to TRBD1. V lost 4 bases to trimming and J lost 4 bases; unmatched junction nucleotides: 7. The germline V gene has CDR1 LNHNV and CDR2 YYDKDF (reference sequence). CDR3 length equals 15 residues. In DNA form, the CDR3 reads TGTGCCACCAGCAAATCGGACAGGAAGAATCAGCCCCAGCATTTT. Amino acid sequence: CATSKSDRKNQPQHF. Variable domain in full (rest from reference TRBV15 and TRBJ1-5): DAMVIQNPRYQVTQFGKPVTLSCSQTLNHNVMYWYQQKSSQAPKLLFHYYDKDFNNEADTPDNFQSRRPNTSFCFLDIRSPGLGDTAMYLCATSKSDRKNQPQHFGDGTRLSIL.

This rearrangement joins TRBV30 to TRBJ1-2; possible D gene TRBD1, 5 bases. V lost 5 bases to trimming and J lost 4 bases, with 17 bases between them. CDR1 GTSNPN and CDR2 SVGIG come from the germline V gene (reference sequence). The CDR3 has 14 residues. CDR3 in DNA: TGTGCCTGGGCGGTACAGCCTAGGGGCTATGGCTACACCTTC. As protein: CAWAVQPRGYGYTF.

The gene calls are TRBV5-1 and TRBJ1-6; tentative D call: TRBD1 (5 bases). V was shortened by 1 base and J by 0 bases, with 8 bases between the two germline ends. The CDR3 spans 16 residues. Germline loops: CDR1 SGHRS, CDR2 YFSETQ. CDR3 amino acids: CASSLRQSSYNSPLHF. The CDR3 DNA follows: TGCGCCAGCAGCTTGCGACAGAGCTCCTATAATTCACCCCTCCACTTT.

V is TRBV29-1 and J is TRBJ1-2; the D gene is possibly TRBD1 (5 bases). Germline CDR1 reads SQVTM; CDR2 reads ANQGSEA. The V end lost 5 bases, the J end lost 4 bases, and 20 bases lay between the germline ends. This CDR3 has 15 residues. The CDR3 coding sequence is TGCAGCGTTCGGGGGACGGACTCCCTCCTCTATGGCTACACCTTC. Its protein is CSVRGTDSLLYGYTF.

The genes are TRBV6-1 and TRBJ2-3; the match to TRBD2 covers 12 bases. J was trimmed by 2 bases and V by 4 bases; bases with no gene match: 4. Per the germline V gene, CDR1 is MNHNS and CDR2 is SASEGT. This CDR3 region has 16 residues. This CDR3 reads CASSGLAGAHTDTQYF. The CDR3 nucleotides are TGTGCCAGCAGTGGACTAGCGGGGGCCCACACAGATACGCAGTATTTT.

Remarks on this clone: The same CDR3 is also encoded by other DNA sequences in this sample. The chain couples TRBV30 to TRBJ1-5; TRBD1 matches at 7 bases. Germline CDR1 is GTSNPN and CDR2 is SVGIG (reference sequence). The trim removed 1 base at V and 4 bases at J, leaving 1 base unmatched. The CDR3 consists of 13 residues. The chain's CDR3 is CAWSDRGNQPQHF. For the CDR3, the DNA is TGTGCCTGGAGTGACAGGGGTAATCAGCCCCAGCATTTT.

This clone was counted a single time. The gene calls are TRBV12-5 and TRBJ2-4, with D possibly TRBD1 on 7 matching bases. This CDR3 is 14 amino acids long. The germline V gene has CDR1 LGHNT and CDR2 FRNRAP. Trimming shortened V by 6 bases and J by 6 bases, and 15 bases separated the two germline ends. The CDR3 nucleotides read TGTGCTAGTGGCCACTCAGGGGGGATAAACATTCAGTACTTC. This codes for CASGHSGGINIQYF.

V usage is TRBV19 and J usage is TRBJ1-1, with 8 bases matching TRBD1. The CDR3 is made up of 15 amino acids. Germline assignment: CDR1 LNHDA and CDR2 SQIVND (reference sequence). V lost 5 bases to trimming and J lost 3 bases; unmatched junction nucleotides: 8. The CDR3 loop reads CASSDRQGIYTEAFF. As DNA, the CDR3 is TGTGCCAGTAGTGACCGACAGGGGATTTACACTGAAGCTTTCTTT.

As concerns this clone: This sample includes further DNA sequences coding for the same CDR3. CDR3 loop: CASSLAGVGNQPQHF. CDR3 bases: TGTGCCAGCAGCTTAGCAGGGGTGGGGAATCAGCCCCAGCATTTT. The chain is built from TRBV7-2 and TRBJ1-5; TRBD1 is a possible D gene (5 bases). V lost 0 bases and J lost 4, with 10 bases in between. The CDR3 totals 15 residues. Germline CDR1 and CDR2: SGHTA and FQGNSA.

This clone was found a few times. The CDR3 DNA sequence: TGTGCCAGCAGCTTAGGCGCGCAAGGGAGGGGTCAGCCCCAGCATTTT. It yields the protein CASSLGAQGRGQPQHF. The chain links TRBV13 to TRBJ1-5; TRBD1 is a possible D gene (5 bases). The CDR3 extends over 16 amino acids. V gave up 0 bases and J gave up 6 bases, with 15 bases separating them. In germline, CDR1 is PRHDT, CDR2 FYEKMQ (reference sequence).

The chain uses TRBV18 and TRBJ1-1; D gene uncertain. The CDR3 runs 13 residues. CDR1 is KGHSH and CDR2 is LQKENI in the germline V gene. V dropped 6 bases and J dropped 0 bases, with 8 bases sitting between them. CDR3 DNA: TGTGCCAGCTCGGTACATCTGAACACTGAAGCTTTCTTT. Its protein is CASSVHLNTEAFF.